The 23 T cell receptor beta chains in this list originate from one sample, sequenced in a study of T cells in Graves' hyperthyroidism and ophthalmopathy. Authors of the study amplified TCR beta CDR3 regions from RNA transcripts. RT-PCR in the first round (using the HTBI primer set) targeted the TCR CDR3. TCRdb re-analysed the multiplex PCR reads in MiXCR, keeping a single row per CDR3 protein. The sample carries about half a million distinct CDR3 sequences, around 20% recorded once. Sequencing was performed on blood. These receptors all stem from a man between 18 and 35 years old with Graves' hyperthyroidism.

This clonotype was observed many times. V is TRBV24-1 and J is TRBJ2-5, with a possible D match to TRBD2 (5 bases). Germline V gene data show CDR1 as KGHDR and CDR2 as SFDVKD. The CDR3 contains 15 residues. V lost 1 base, J lost 1 base, and 9 bases lay in between. CDR3 sequence: CATSDFLAFQETQYF. As DNA, the CDR3 is TGTGCCACCAGTGATTTCTTAGCGTTCCAAGAGACCCAGTACTTC.

This clonotype was found many times. The genes are TRBV6-2 or TRBV6-3 and TRBJ1-5, with D unclear. CDR3 length equals 15 residues. V was trimmed by 6 bases and J by 5 bases, leaving 17 bases between them. Germline loops: CDR1 MNHEY, CDR2 SVGEGT. CDR3 sequence reads: CASSPWMGSYQPQHF. The CDR3 DNA reads TGTGCCAGCAGCCCCTGGATGGGGTCTTATCAGCCCCAGCATTTT.

The chain uses TRBV28 and TRBJ1-5; tentative D call: TRBD1 (6 bases). CDR3 size: 15 residues. The V and J ends lost 7 bases and 4 bases respectively, with 17 bases between them. CDR1 is MDHEN and CDR2 is SYDVKM in the germline V gene. The CDR3 region has the DNA TGTGCCAGCAATCCAGGGGAGGATTGGAATCAGCCCCAGCATTTT. Translating gives CASNPGEDWNQPQHF.

This clonotype was observed a few times. This chain links TRBV12-3 or TRBV12-4 with TRBJ2-2; D unresolved. Trimming stripped 3 bases from V and 4 bases from J, with 12 bases between. The CDR3 contains 15 residues. The chain's CDR3 is CASSFQNKGTGELFF. In nucleotides, the CDR3 is TGTGCCAGCAGTTTTCAGAATAAGGGCACCGGGGAGCTGTTTTTT.

V usage is TRBV2 and J usage is TRBJ2-2; tentative D call: TRBD2 (5 bases). CDR3 size: 14 residues. With 8 bases removed from V and 1 base from J, the gap between germline ends came to 11 bases. Germline loops: CDR1 SNHLY, CDR2 FYNNEI. CDR3: CASPPRENTGELFF. In DNA, the CDR3 is TGTGCCAGCCCTCCGAGGGAGAACACCGGGGAGCTGTTTTTT.

The rearrangement uses TRBV6-5 and TRBJ1-2, with D perhaps TRBD1 (5 bases). From germline, CDR1 is MNHEY and CDR2 SVGAGI. Trimming stripped 2 bases from V and 2 bases from J, with 12 bases between. This CDR3 is built from 15 residues. The CDR3 region is CASSYEEGPNYGYTF. In DNA, the CDR3 is TGTGCCAGCAGTTACGAAGAGGGGCCCAACTATGGCTACACCTTC.

In nucleotides, the CDR3 is TGTGCCTGGAGTGTACAGTCCGAGCAGTACTTC. Its translation is CAWSVQSEQYF. This chain connects TRBV30 to TRBJ2-7, with D unclear. Deletions cut 0 bases from V and 6 bases from J, with 6 bases between. CDR3 length: 11 residues. The V gene's germline CDR1 is GTSNPN and CDR2 SVGIG (reference sequence).

In its sample, this clonotype was seen a few times. At one of its ends the junction is not consistent with the germline gene, which may arise from a read error. The chain employs TRBV12-3 or TRBV12-4 and TRBJ1-1; D ambiguous. The CDR3 is made up of 13 amino acids. CDR3 protein: CASSLGESTESFF. The CDR3 DNA is TGTGCCAGCAGTTTGGGTGAATCCACTGAATCTTTCTTT.

This chain connects TRBV25-1 to TRBJ2-2; 9 nucleotides align to TRBD1. The CDR3 consists of 16 residues. Germline CDR1 and CDR2: MGHDK and SYGVNS. Trimming removed 3 bases from V and 6 bases from J; junction bases left unmatched: 8. Here the CDR3 reads CASSERPGQGSGELFF. Here the CDR3 DNA reads TGTGCCAGCAGTGAGAGGCCGGGACAGGGTTCCGGGGAGCTGTTTTTT.

The rearrangement joins TRBV18 to TRBJ2-5, with 10 nucleotides matching TRBD1. In germline, CDR1 is KGHSH, CDR2 LQKENI. Germline trimming cut 3 bases from V and 5 bases from J; bases unmatched to any gene: 12. The CDR3 runs 17 residues. CDR3 nucleotide sequence: TGTGCCAGCTCACCGACACGGACAGGGGGTTTCTTGGAGACCCAGTACTTC. Its protein product is CASSPTRTGGFLETQYF. Using reference TRBV18 and TRBJ2-5 for the parts outside the CDR3, the full variable domain is NAGVMQNPRHLVRRRGQEARLRCSPMKGHSHVYWYRQLPEEGLKFMVYLQKENIIDESGMPKERFSAEFPKEGPSILRIQQVVRGDSAAYFCASSPTRTGGFLETQYFGPGTRLLVL.

V gene TRBV12-3 or TRBV12-4 combines with J gene TRBJ1-3; 9 bases line up with TRBD1. The CDR3 is 14 amino acids. Germline trimming cut 6 bases from V and 3 bases from J; bases unmatched to any gene: 3. The CDR3 coding sequence is TGTGCCAGCAGGAGACAGGGGGATGGAAACACCATATATTTT. Translating it yields CASRRQGDGNTIYF.

J is TRBJ2-2 and V is TRBV19; D is ambiguous. CDR3 length equals 14 residues. CDR1 and CDR2 from the germline V gene are LNHDA and SQIVND (reference sequence). V dropped 2 bases and J dropped 3 bases, with 7 bases sitting between them. For the CDR3, the DNA is TGTGCCAGTAGTATAACGGCAGACACCGGGGAGCTGTTTTTT. Its translation is CASSITADTGELFF. Full variable domain (missing parts from reference TRBV19 and TRBJ2-2): DGGITQSPKYLFRKEGQNVTLSCEQNLNHDAMYWYRQDPGQGLRLIYYSQIVNDFQKGDIAEGYSVSREKKESFPLTVTSAQKNPTAFYLCASSITADTGELFFGEGSRLTVL.

A remark on this clonotype: Without the conserved terminal phenylalanine or tryptophan, this CDR3 likely stems from a read error. The chain links TRBV28 to TRBJ2-7, with 7 bases matching TRBD2. V shed 1 base and J 2 bases; nucleotides not matched to a gene: 8. Germline-derived CDR1 and CDR2 are MDHEN and SYDVKM. The CDR3 length is 16 residues. CDR3 amino acids: CASSLYASGYPYEQYL. In nucleotides, the CDR3 is TGTGCCAGCAGTTTATACGCTAGCGGTTACCCCTACGAGCAGTACCTC.

This clonotype has a count of ten or more. V is TRBV28 and J is TRBJ2-7; 7 positions match TRBD1. Germline-derived CDR1 and CDR2 are MDHEN and SYDVKM. The CDR3 covers 16 residues. V lost 6 bases, J lost 2 bases, and 13 bases stayed unmatched. The CDR3 loop is CASSQIWTGDAYEQYF. DNA of the CDR3: TGTGCCAGCAGCCAAATTTGGACAGGAGACGCCTACGAGCAGTACTTC.

The table lists this clonotype with a few counts. This may come from a read error, since a much larger clone is one base off. This chain uses TRBV24-1 with TRBJ2-2, with D perhaps TRBD2 (5 bases). This CDR3 spans 12 amino acids. CDR1 and CDR2 from the germline V gene are KGHDR and SFDVKD. The CDR3 sequence is CATSDMTGELCF. The CDR3 region has the DNA TGTGCCACCAGTGATATGACCGGGGAGCTGTGTTTT.

The J gene is TRBJ1-1, the V gene TRBV12-3 or TRBV12-4; 9 bases map to TRBD1. V was pared by 3 bases and J by 5 bases, with 4 bases of the junction left unmatched. The CDR3 spans 14 residues. CDR3: CASSLTGGLTEAFF. CDR3 nucleotide sequence: TGTGCCAGCAGTTTGACAGGGGGTTTAACTGAAGCTTTCTTT.

This clonotype has a count of ten or more. The gene calls are TRBV12-3 or TRBV12-4 and TRBJ2-5; 8 bases are a match to TRBD1. There are 13 residues in the CDR3. V shed 6 bases, J shed 4 bases, and the junction held 4 bases outside the gene matches. The DNA of the CDR3 is TGTGCCAGCAGCAGGGGGCCGGGAGAGACCCAGTACTTC. Translating gives CASSRGPGETQYF.

The chain joins TRBV20-1 to TRBJ2-2; 9 bases match TRBD2. Per the germline V gene, CDR1 is DFQATT and CDR2 is SNEGSKA (reference sequence). The CDR3 loop spans 14 amino acids. The V gene end was trimmed by 3 bases and the J gene end by 7 bases; junction bases not matched to a gene: 6. CDR3 nucleotide sequence: TGCAGTGCTAGTGGCGGGGGGGGTGGCGGGGAGCTGTTTTTT. Amino acids: CSASGGGGGGELFF.

In this sample, this clonotype turned up a few times. The gene calls are TRBV4-1 and TRBJ1-2, with 9 nucleotides matching TRBD1. Germline V CDR1 and CDR2: MGHRA, YSYEKL. The CDR3 loop spans 16 amino acids. The trim removed 1 base at V and 2 bases at J, leaving 5 bases unmatched. The CDR3 bases are TGCGCCAGCAGCCAAGTTCGAGGACAGGGGAACTATGGCTACACCTTC. Its protein is CASSQVRGQGNYGYTF.

Many counts were recorded for this clonotype. The chain combines TRBV12-3 or TRBV12-4 with TRBJ2-6; TRBD1 matches at 9 bases. CDR3 size: 17 residues. Trimming cost V 4 bases and J 3 bases; bases outside gene matches: 7. In DNA, the CDR3 is TGTGCCAGCAGTTCGAGGACAGGGGTGCATGGGGCCAACGTCCTGACTTTC. Its protein product is CASSSRTGVHGANVLTF.

This clonotype was picked up many times. The CDR3 is CASSLWPPNTEAFF. The CDR3, as DNA: TGTGCCAGCAGCCTCTGGCCCCCGAACACTGAAGCTTTCTTT. The chain joins TRBV12-3 or TRBV12-4 to TRBJ1-1; D gene unclear. Trimming took off 6 bases at V and 1 base at J, with 12 bases between the two ends. The CDR3 loop spans 14 amino acids.

This clonotype was seen many times. The chain is built from TRBV6-2 or TRBV6-3 and TRBJ1-1; TRBD1 matches 10 bases. Germline V CDR1 and CDR2: MNHEY, SVGEGT. This CDR3 is built from 14 residues. The junction had 6 bases not matched to a gene; V was cut back by 6 bases and J by 5 bases. As DNA, the CDR3 is TGTGCCAGCAGAGACCGGGACAGGGGAACTGAAGCTTTCTTT. Protein product: CASRDRDRGTEAFF.

The chain is built from TRBV4-1 and TRBJ2-5; D is ambiguous. V was shortened by 0 bases and J by 1 base, with 6 bases between the two germline ends. CDR3 size: 14 residues. Germline V gene sequence: CDR1 MGHRA, CDR2 YSYEKL. The chain's CDR3 is CASSQEVFQETQYF. The CDR3, as DNA: TGCGCCAGCAGCCAAGAGGTCTTCCAAGAGACCCAGTACTTC.